This TCR beta chain was identified in a study of blood T cells in healthy people across ages. CDR1 is SGHTA and CDR2 is FQGNSA in the germline V gene. V lost 3 bases to trimming and J lost 10 bases, with 15 bases between them. The CDR3 covers 13 residues. The sample providers were healthy Caucasian people from Russia, aged about 6 to 90. The use of a sample-barcoded 5' primer and a J-beta primer mix characterized a second PCR of roughly 6 to 11 cycles. Each cDNA molecule was tagged by a template-switch adaptor with 12 random nucleotides. TCRdb re-called the 5' RACE reads with MiXCR, one entry per CDR3 protein. Of 850,000 or so distinct CDR3 sequences listed, about 28% are singletons.

The sample comprised blood. This TCR derives from a woman of 80 years or more in good health. The chain joins TRBV7-2 to TRBJ1-1; possibly TRBD1 for D (5 bases). This chain's CDR3 is CASSLGPLARAFF. The CDR3 DNA reads TGTGCCAGCAGCTTGGGACCCCTGGCCAGAGCTTTCTTT.